This T cell receptor beta chain was captured by sequencing in a study of tumor and adjacent non-tumor tissue in lung cancer. The CDR3 runs 16 residues. Germline V lookup: CDR1 LGHNA, CDR2 YNFKEQ. No cell sorting was done before RNA was extracted from the tissue. Concerning this clonotype itself: The junction departs from the called germline gene at one end, perhaps through a read error.

A modified ARM-PCR protocol with three rounds of nested PCR amplified TCRbeta. TCRdb processed the multiplex PCR reads anew with MiXCR; each CDR3 protein has one entry. The top ten hold 13% of the sample, which has 65,000 to 95,000 distinct CDR3 sequences, around 86% seen once. Sequencing input: lung tumor tissue. The chain carries TRBV4-2 and TRBJ2-6, with D tentatively TRBD1 (6 bases). This sequence was found in a woman aged 45-65 years with non-small cell lung cancer. CDR3 DNA sequence: TGTGCCAGGAGCCTATATCAGGGGCCTGGGGCCAACGTCCTGACCTTC. This encodes CARSLYQGPGANVLTF.